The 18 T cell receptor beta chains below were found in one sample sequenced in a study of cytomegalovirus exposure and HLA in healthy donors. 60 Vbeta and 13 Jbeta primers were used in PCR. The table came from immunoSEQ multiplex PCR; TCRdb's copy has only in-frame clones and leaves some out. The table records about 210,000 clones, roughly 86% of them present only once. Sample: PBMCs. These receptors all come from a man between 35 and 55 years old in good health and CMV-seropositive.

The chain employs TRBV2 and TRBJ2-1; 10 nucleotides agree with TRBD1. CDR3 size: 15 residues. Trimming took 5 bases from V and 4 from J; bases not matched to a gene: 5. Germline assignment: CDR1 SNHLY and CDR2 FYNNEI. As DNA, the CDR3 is TGTGCCAGCAGTTCGGACAGGGGGGGTTACAATGAGCAGTTCTTC. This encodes CASSSDRGGYNEQFF.

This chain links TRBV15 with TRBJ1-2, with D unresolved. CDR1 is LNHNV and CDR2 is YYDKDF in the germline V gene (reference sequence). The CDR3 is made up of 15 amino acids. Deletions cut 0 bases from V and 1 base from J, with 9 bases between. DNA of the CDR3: TGTGCCACCAGCAGAGATACAATCCATAACTATGGCTACACCTTC. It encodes CATSRDTIHNYGYTF.

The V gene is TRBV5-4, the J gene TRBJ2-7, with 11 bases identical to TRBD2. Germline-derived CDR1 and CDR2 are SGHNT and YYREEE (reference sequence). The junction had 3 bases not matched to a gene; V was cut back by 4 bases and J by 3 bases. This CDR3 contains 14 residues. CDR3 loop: CASSPGTSGYEQYF. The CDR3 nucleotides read TGTGCCAGCAGCCCGGGGACTAGCGGCTACGAGCAGTACTTC.

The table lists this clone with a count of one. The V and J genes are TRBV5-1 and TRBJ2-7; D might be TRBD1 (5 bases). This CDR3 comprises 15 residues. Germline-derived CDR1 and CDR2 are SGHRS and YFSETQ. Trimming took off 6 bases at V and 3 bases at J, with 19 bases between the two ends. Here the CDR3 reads CASTPSGASHYEQYF. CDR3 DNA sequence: TGCGCCAGCACCCCAAGTGGGGCCTCCCACTACGAGCAGTACTTC.

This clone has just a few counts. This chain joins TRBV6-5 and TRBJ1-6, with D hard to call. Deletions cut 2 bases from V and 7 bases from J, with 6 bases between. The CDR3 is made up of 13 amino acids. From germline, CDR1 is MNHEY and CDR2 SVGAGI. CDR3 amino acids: CASSYEANSPLHF. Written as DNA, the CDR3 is TGTGCCAGCAGTTACGAGGCAAATTCACCCCTCCACTTT.

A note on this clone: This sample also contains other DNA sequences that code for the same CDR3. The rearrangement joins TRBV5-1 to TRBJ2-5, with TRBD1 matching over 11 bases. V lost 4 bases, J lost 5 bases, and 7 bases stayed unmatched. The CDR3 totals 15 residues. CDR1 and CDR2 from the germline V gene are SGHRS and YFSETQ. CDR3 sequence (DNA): TGCGCCAGCAGCGAGCGGACAGGGGGCTGGGAGACCCAGTACTTC. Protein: CASSERTGGWETQYF.

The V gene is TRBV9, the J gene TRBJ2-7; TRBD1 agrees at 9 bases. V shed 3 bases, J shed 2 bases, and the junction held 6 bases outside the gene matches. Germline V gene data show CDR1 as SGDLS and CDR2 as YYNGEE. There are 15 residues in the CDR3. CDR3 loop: CASSASTGGTYEQYF. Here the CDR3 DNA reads TGTGCCAGCAGCGCATCGACAGGGGGGACCTACGAGCAGTACTTC.

The CDR3 reads CASSEGYRGIDTEAFF. CDR3 DNA: TGTGCCAGCAGTGAAGGATACAGGGGAATCGACACTGAAGCTTTCTTT. This chain connects TRBV6-1 to TRBJ1-1; 7 bases line up with TRBD1. This CDR3 spans 16 amino acids. From germline, CDR1 is MNHNS and CDR2 SASEGT. The trim removed 1 base at V and 3 bases at J, leaving 8 bases unmatched.

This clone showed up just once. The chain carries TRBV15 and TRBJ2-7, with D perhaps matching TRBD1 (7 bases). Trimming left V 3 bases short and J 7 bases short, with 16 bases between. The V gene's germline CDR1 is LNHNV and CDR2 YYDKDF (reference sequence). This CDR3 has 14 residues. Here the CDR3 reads CATSRRQGGREQYF. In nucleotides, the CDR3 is TGTGCCACCAGCAGGCGGCAGGGGGGAAGGGAGCAGTACTTC.

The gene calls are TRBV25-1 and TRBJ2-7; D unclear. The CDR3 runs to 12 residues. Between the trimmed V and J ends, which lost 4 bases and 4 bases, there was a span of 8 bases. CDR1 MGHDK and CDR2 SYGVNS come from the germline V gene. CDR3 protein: CASSGLGYEQYF. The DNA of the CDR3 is TGTGCCAGCAGTGGACTTGGGTACGAGCAGTACTTC.

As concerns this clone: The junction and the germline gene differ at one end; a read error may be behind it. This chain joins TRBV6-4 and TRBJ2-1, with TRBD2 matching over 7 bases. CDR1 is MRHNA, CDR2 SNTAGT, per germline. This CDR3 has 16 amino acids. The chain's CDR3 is CASSANPGGGYNEQLF. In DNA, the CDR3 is TGTGCCAGCAGTGCCAACCCCGGGGGAGGGTACAATGAGCAGCTCTTC.

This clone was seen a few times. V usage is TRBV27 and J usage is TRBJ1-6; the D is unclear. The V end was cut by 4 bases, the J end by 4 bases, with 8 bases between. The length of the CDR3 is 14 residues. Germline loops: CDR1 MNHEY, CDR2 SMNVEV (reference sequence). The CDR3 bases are TGTGCCAGCAGTTGGGCAGCTTATAATTCACCCCTCCACTTT. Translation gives CASSWAAYNSPLHF.

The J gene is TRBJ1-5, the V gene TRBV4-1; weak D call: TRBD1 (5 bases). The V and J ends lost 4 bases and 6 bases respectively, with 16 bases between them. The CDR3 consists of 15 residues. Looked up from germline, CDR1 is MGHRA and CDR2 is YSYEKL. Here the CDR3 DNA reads TGCGCCAGCAGCCCCAGGGAATTGGCTTTTCAGCCCCAGCATTTT. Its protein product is CASSPRELAFQPQHF.

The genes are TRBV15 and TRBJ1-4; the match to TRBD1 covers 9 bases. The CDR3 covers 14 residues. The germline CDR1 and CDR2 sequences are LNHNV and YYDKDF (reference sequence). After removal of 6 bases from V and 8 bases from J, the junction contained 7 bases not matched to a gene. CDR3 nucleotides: TGTGCCACCAGTAAACCCGGACAGGGGGAAAAACTGTTTTTT. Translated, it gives CATSKPGQGEKLFF.

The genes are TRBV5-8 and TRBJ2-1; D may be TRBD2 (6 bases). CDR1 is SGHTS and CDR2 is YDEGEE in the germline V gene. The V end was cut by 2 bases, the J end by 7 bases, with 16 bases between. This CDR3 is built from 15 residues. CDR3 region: CASSFRDSRGNEQFF. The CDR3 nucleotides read TGTGCCAGCAGCTTTAGGGACTCTCGAGGGAATGAGCAGTTCTTC.

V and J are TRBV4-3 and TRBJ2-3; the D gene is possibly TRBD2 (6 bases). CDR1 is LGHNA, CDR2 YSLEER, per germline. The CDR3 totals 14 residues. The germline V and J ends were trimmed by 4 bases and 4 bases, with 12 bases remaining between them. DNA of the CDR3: TGCGCCAGCAGCCCCGGGACGGGGGCAGATACGCAGTATTTT. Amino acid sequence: CASSPGTGADTQYF.

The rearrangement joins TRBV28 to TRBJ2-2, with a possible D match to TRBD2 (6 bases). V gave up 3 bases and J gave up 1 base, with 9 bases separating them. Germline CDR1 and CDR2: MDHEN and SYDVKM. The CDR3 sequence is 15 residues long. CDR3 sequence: CASSLRGGNTGELFF. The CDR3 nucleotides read TGTGCCAGCAGTTTGAGGGGAGGGAACACCGGGGAGCTGTTTTTT.

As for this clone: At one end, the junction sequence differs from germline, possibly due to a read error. CDR3 DNA: TGTGCCACGGGGCAGGGACAGAGCAGTCAGCCCCAGCATTTT. Translating it yields CATGQGQSSQPQHF. This sequence joins TRBV15 and TRBJ1-5; 7 bases line up with TRBD1. The CDR3 contains 14 residues. The germline CDR1 and CDR2 sequences are LNHNV and YYDKDF (reference sequence).